This T cell receptor (beta chain) was captured in a study of CD4+ T cells in melanoma. Study-wide results and limits: A reported correlation linked neoantigen-specific CD4+ T cells to CD8+, macrophage and B cell function. Reportedly, melanoma neoantigen-specific CD4+ T cells showed varied differentiation states.

The CDR3 runs to 11 residues. The germline CDR1 and CDR2 sequences are MNHNS and SASEGT. V lost 7 bases, J lost 7 bases, and 11 bases lay in between. As concerns this clone: Its specificity is unknown.

This table comes from immunoSEQ multiplex PCR, and its TCRdb copy is limited to in-frame clones, with some not included. The sample records more than 15,000 clones, roughly three quarters being singletons. Source material: cells from a culture (not recorded whether cultured in vitro). The rearrangement links TRBV6-1 to TRBJ2-7; D uncertain. The sequence came from a human donor with melanoma. Here the CDR3 reads CASKRVWEQYF. CDR3 bases: TGTGCCAGCAAAAGGGTTTGGGAGCAGTACTTC.